The 17 T cell receptor beta chains reported below all come from one sample, sequenced in a study of resident and recirculating memory T cells in vitiligo. The table came from immunoSEQ multiplex PCR; TCRdb's copy has only in-frame clones and leaves some out. The sample lists roughly 80,000 clones, about 90% occurring once. The sample comprised blood. The receptors here all came from a male donor with vitiligo.

In this sample, this clone turned up once. The genes are TRBV5-1 and TRBJ2-5; tentatively, D is TRBD1 (6 bases). This CDR3 is built from 16 residues. V was cut by 5 bases and J by 1 base, with 18 bases left in between. Germline V gene data show CDR1 as SGHRS and CDR2 as YFSETQ. The DNA for the CDR3 is TGCGCCAGCAGTATTAGGGACACCTCTTCCCAAGAGACCCAGTACTTC. Its translation is CASSIRDTSSQETQYF.

The rearrangement uses TRBV6-5 and TRBJ1-1; D might be TRBD1 (5 bases). Germline-derived CDR1 and CDR2 are MNHEY and SVGAGI. The CDR3 runs 13 residues. V was trimmed by 2 bases and J by 8 bases, leaving 12 bases between them. CDR3 sequence reads: CASSYPGVVEAFF. The CDR3 region has the DNA TGTGCCAGCAGTTACCCGGGGGTCGTAGAAGCTTTCTTT.

The CDR3 is CASSVAASGIRETQYF. In DNA, the CDR3 is TGTGCCAGCAGCGTAGCTGCTAGCGGGATAAGGGAGACCCAGTACTTC. V usage is TRBV9 and J usage is TRBJ2-5; 9 positions match TRBD2. Germline V gives CDR1 SGDLS, CDR2 YYNGEE. This CDR3 is built from 16 residues. V shed 0 bases, J shed 5 bases, and the junction held 8 bases outside the gene matches.

The CDR3 protein is CASRKTSGILIHEQFF. In DNA, the CDR3 is TGTGCCAGCAGAAAGACTAGCGGGATCTTAATCCATGAGCAGTTCTTC. The chain uses TRBV14 and TRBJ2-1; 11 bases are shared with TRBD2. CDR1 and CDR2 from the germline V gene are SGHDN and FVKESK. With V trimmed by 6 bases and J by 8 bases, 12 bases remained unmatched. The CDR3 loop spans 16 amino acids.

This clone appeared a few times. The J gene is TRBJ1-1, the V gene TRBV29-1, with unresolved D. This CDR3 contains 15 residues. The germline gives CDR1 SQVTM, CDR2 ANQGSEA. V gave up 4 bases and J gave up 0 bases, with 15 bases separating them. The CDR3 bases are TGCAGCGTTGGTTCTGGGTGGGCGATGAACACTGAAGCTTTCTTT. Translated, it gives CSVGSGWAMNTEAFF.

V gene TRBV28 combines with J gene TRBJ2-6; TRBD2 is a possible D gene (6 bases). The CDR3 consists of 19 residues. V was clipped by 4 bases and J by 0 bases, with 19 bases between them. Per germline, CDR1 MDHEN and CDR2 SYDVKM. The CDR3 DNA sequence: TGTGCCAGCAGTTCCCCGGCGGGATCCATATACTCTGGGGCCAACGTCCTGACTTTC. Its translation: CASSSPAGSIYSGANVLTF.

The V call is TRBV7-9, the J call TRBJ1-4; D is undetermined. The CDR3 loop spans 14 amino acids. Germline loops: CDR1 SEHNR, CDR2 FQNEAQ (reference sequence). Trimming removed 6 bases from V and 0 bases from J, with 8 bases in between. This chain's CDR3 is CASSQTPTNEKLFF. CDR3 coding DNA: TGTGCCAGCAGTCAGACTCCAACTAATGAAAAACTGTTTTTT.

This chain uses TRBV5-1 with TRBJ2-7; 8 bases are shared with TRBD1. Germline CDR1 is SGHRS and CDR2 is YFSETQ. The CDR3 sequence is 15 residues long. Trimming at V came to 4 bases and at J to 1 base, leaving 7 bases not matched to a gene. The DNA for the CDR3 is TGCGCCAGCAGCCCCTCGGACAGGGTGTCCTACGAGCAGTACTTC. Protein sequence: CASSPSDRVSYEQYF.

This clone was counted once. The V call is TRBV27, the J call TRBJ2-7; 9 nucleotides match TRBD2. J was trimmed by 6 bases and V by 4 bases; bases with no gene match: 7. This CDR3 has 14 amino acids. CDR1 MNHEY and CDR2 SMNVEV come from the germline V gene (reference sequence). The chain's CDR3 is CASSSGTSSGEQYF. DNA of the CDR3: TGTGCCAGCAGTTCCGGGACTAGCAGCGGCGAGCAGTACTTC.

This chain links TRBV30 with TRBJ2-1; D call uncertain. Looked up from germline, CDR1 is GTSNPN and CDR2 is SVGIG (reference sequence). The CDR3 covers 11 residues. The V end lost 1 base, the J end lost 10 bases, and 8 bases lay between the germline ends. This chain's CDR3 is CAWSGAREQFF. The CDR3, as DNA: TGTGCCTGGAGTGGGGCCAGGGAGCAGTTCTTC. Using reference TRBV30 and TRBJ2-1 for the parts outside the CDR3, the full variable domain is SQTIHQWPATLVQPVGSPLSLECTVEGTSNPNLYWYRQAAGRGLQLLFYSVGIGQISSEVPQNLSASRPQDRQFILSSKKLLLSDSGFYLCAWSGAREQFFGPGTRLTVL.

This clone has more than one count but fewer than ten. The chain is built from TRBV4-3 and TRBJ2-3; weak D call: TRBD2 (5 bases). Trimming shortened V by 0 bases and J by 1 base, and 17 bases separated the two germline ends. The CDR3 consists of 18 residues. Per the germline V gene, CDR1 is LGHNA and CDR2 is YSLEER. CDR3 in DNA: TGCGCCAGCAGCCAAGATAGGGTCACGGGATGGGGCACAGATACGCAGTATTTT. Protein sequence: CASSQDRVTGWGTDTQYF.

The chain recombines TRBV4-1 with TRBJ2-5; D possibly corresponds to TRBD2 (6 bases). Trimming shortened V by 4 bases and J by 5 bases, and 20 bases separated the two germline ends. The CDR3 runs to 16 residues. Looked up from germline, CDR1 is MGHRA and CDR2 is YSYEKL. The CDR3 region has the DNA TGCGCCAGCAGCCGCTTTTTCGGACTACTCCGGGAGACCCAGTACTTC. Translated, it gives CASSRFFGLLRETQYF.

The chain is built from TRBV5-1 and TRBJ2-6, with 8 bases matching TRBD1. Germline trimming cut 0 bases from V and 7 bases from J; bases unmatched to any gene: 3. The CDR3 consists of 15 residues. In germline, CDR1 is SGHRS, CDR2 YFSETQ. The DNA of the CDR3 is TGCGCCAGCAGCTTGGTCAGGGGGCGCGCCAACGTCCTGACTTTC. Translating it yields CASSLVRGRANVLTF. Based on the CDR3 plus reference TRBV5-1 and TRBJ2-6, the full variable domain is KAGVTQTPRYLIKTRGQQVTLSCSPISGHRSVSWYQQTPGQGLQFLFEYFSETQRNKGNFPGRFSGRQFSNSRSEMNVSTLELGDSALYLCASSLVRGRANVLTFGAGSRLTVL.

The J gene is TRBJ1-2, the V gene TRBV2, with 8 bases matching TRBD1. The germline V gene encodes CDR1 SNHLY and CDR2 FYNNEI. V gave up 7 bases and J gave up 4 bases; unmatched junction bases: 8. The CDR3 runs to 14 residues. The CDR3 nucleotides read TGTGCCAGCAACCTCCGGACAGGGATCTATGGCTACACCTTC. Protein sequence: CASNLRTGIYGYTF.

The chain is built from TRBV27 and TRBJ2-1; TRBD2 aligns across 9 bases. The V and J ends lost 3 bases and 8 bases, in that order; junction bases with no gene match: 2. The germline gives CDR1 MNHEY, CDR2 SMNVEV (reference sequence). CDR3 length: 13 amino acids. This CDR3 reads CASSLGLAHEQFF. The DNA for the CDR3 is TGTGCCAGCAGTTTGGGACTAGCCCATGAGCAGTTCTTC.

In regard to this clone: Other DNA sequences from this sample encode an identical CDR3 as well. J is TRBJ2-1 and V is TRBV7-3; 9 bases are a match to TRBD2. V dropped 5 bases and J dropped 4; count of bases not matched to a gene: 6. CDR3 length: 15 amino acids. Per the germline V gene, CDR1 is SGHTA and CDR2 is FQGTGA. CDR3 DNA: TGTGCCAGCAGCCCCGGTAGCGGGAGTTACAATGAGCAGTTCTTC. Amino acids: CASSPGSGSYNEQFF.

The chain links TRBV7-3 to TRBJ2-7, with TRBD1 matching 10 bases. V lost 5 bases and J lost 2; bases outside the gene matches: 21. CDR1 is SGHTA, CDR2 FQGTGA, per germline. The CDR3 extends over 20 amino acids. CDR3 region: CASSRRQGAGTTWGTYEQYF. The CDR3 DNA reads TGTGCCAGCAGCCGGCGACAGGGGGCGGGGACTACATGGGGGACCTACGAGCAGTACTTC.